This T cell receptor (beta chain) was recovered during a study of shared clonotypes between healthy human individuals. Germline V gene lookup returns CDR1 SGHDT and CDR2 YYEEEE. V shed 4 bases and J shed 2 bases, with 12 bases lying between them. The CDR3 runs to 14 residues. Only in-frame clones appear in the TCRdb table, and some are missing; sequencing was by immunoSEQ multiplex PCR. Of about 1 million clones in the sample, roughly 75% are singletons; the top ten hold roughly 1.5%. Regarding this clone: Its target is not known.

Study-level points and caveats: Sharing across four donors was highest in naive CD4 (approximately 5%) and lowest in memory CD8 (0.4%).

V usage is TRBV5-6 and J usage is TRBJ2-5; D gene unclear. The sequence was obtained from a man between 18 and 29 years old in good health. The source material was memory CD4+ T cells sorted from blood. The sample's subset: CD45RA-negative fraction. This CDR3 is CASSLGTFQETQYF. As DNA, the CDR3 is TGTGCCAGCAGCCTAGGTACTTTTCAAGAGACCCAGTACTTC.